Shown below are 2 T cell receptor beta chains from a single sample sequenced in a study of OX40 agonist ivuxolimab in advanced cancers. Clones were read by immunoSEQ multiplex PCR, and TCRdb kept only the in-frame ones, dropping some. The sample lists about 71,000 clones; about 88% were seen once. Source: CD4+ or CD8+ T cells sorted from blood, taken in a trial of the OX40 agonist ivuxolimab. The receptors shown here come from an adult with an advanced solid tumor such as melanoma, head and neck, liver or kidney cancer.

The chain combines TRBV28 with TRBJ1-2; D call uncertain. Germline CDR1 MDHEN, CDR2 SYDVKM. V lost 5 bases and J lost 7, with 14 bases in between. CDR3 length equals 13 residues. The CDR3 sequence: CASSPRGEAGYTF. CDR3 DNA sequence: TGTGCCAGCAGTCCTCGCGGGGAGGCTGGCTACACCTTC.

The J gene is TRBJ2-7, the V gene TRBV10-3; 11 bases are shared with TRBD2. The V gene end was trimmed by 8 bases and the J gene end by 2 bases; junction bases not matched to a gene: 2. This CDR3 is 13 amino acids long. Germline lookup yields CDR1 ENHRY and CDR2 SYGVKD. The CDR3 loop is CAIGTSGAYEQYF. CDR3 bases: TGTGCCATCGGGACTAGCGGCGCCTACGAGCAGTACTTC.